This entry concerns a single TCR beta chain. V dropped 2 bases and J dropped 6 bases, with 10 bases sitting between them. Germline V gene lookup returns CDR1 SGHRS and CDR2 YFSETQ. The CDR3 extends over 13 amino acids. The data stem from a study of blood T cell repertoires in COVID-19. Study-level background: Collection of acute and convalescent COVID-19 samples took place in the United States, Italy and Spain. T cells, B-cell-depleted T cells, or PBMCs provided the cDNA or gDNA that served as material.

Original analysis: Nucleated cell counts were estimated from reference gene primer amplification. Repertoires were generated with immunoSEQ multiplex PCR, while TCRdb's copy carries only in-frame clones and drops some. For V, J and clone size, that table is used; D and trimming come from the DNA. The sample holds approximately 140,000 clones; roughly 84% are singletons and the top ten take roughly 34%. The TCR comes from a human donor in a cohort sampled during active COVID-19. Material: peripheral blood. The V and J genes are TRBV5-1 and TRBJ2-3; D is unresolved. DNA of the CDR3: TGCGCCAGCAGCTTCGCGGCCGTGGATACGCAGTATTTT. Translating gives CASSFAAVDTQYF.